These 15 T cell receptor beta chains were all obtained from the same sample, sequenced in a study of blood T cells in healthy people across ages. Primed by a sample-barcoded 5' primer and a J-beta primer mix, a second PCR proceeded for 7 to 11 cycles. TCRdb used MiXCR to reprocess the 5' RACE reads, holding one entry per CDR3 protein. The sample lists around 900,000 distinct CDR3 sequences, 45% to 60% occurring once. The sample comprised blood. The origin of the receptors is a woman aged 55-70 years in good health.

The chain is built from TRBV11-2 and TRBJ2-5, with a weak D call TRBD2 (7 bases). Per germline, CDR1 SGHAT and CDR2 FQNNGV. The V gene lost 4 bases and the J gene lost 10 bases, with 19 bases spanning the gap. The CDR3 is 14 residues long. CDR3 DNA: TGTGCCAGCAGCTCGCCAGGGACTATAGGGGGCCAGTACTTC. Translation: CASSSPGTIGGQYF.

The rearrangement uses TRBV3-1 and TRBJ2-7, with 10 positions matching TRBD2. The CDR3 contains 17 residues. CDR1 is LGHDT and CDR2 is YNNKEL in the germline V gene (reference sequence). Trimming cost V 7 bases and J 0 bases; bases outside gene matches: 12. This chain's CDR3 is CASIGWASGSYSYEQYF. The CDR3 DNA sequence: TGTGCCAGCATTGGGTGGGCTAGCGGGAGCTACTCCTACGAGCAGTACTTC.

The rearrangement uses TRBV2 and TRBJ1-2; no reliable D call. Germline-derived CDR1 and CDR2 are SNHLY and FYNNEI. V gave up 7 bases and J gave up 2 bases, with 11 bases separating them. CDR3 length equals 13 residues. The CDR3 region is CASTTALNYGYTF. For the CDR3, the DNA is TGTGCCAGCACTACAGCGCTCAACTATGGCTACACCTTC.

This clonotype showed up just a few times. The V gene is TRBV12-3 or TRBV12-4, the J gene TRBJ2-3, with 9 nucleotides matching TRBD2. The CDR3 totals 19 residues. With V trimmed by 3 bases and J by 3 bases, 16 bases remained unmatched. CDR3 region: CASSFASVAGGYRTDTQYF. Written as DNA, the CDR3 is TGTGCCAGCAGTTTTGCCTCTGTCGCGGGAGGGTATAGGACAGATACGCAGTATTTT.

CDR3 in amino acids: CAISNQNTEAFF. Here the CDR3 DNA reads TGTGCCATCAGTAACCAGAACACTGAAGCTTTCTTT. V and J are TRBV10-3 and TRBJ1-1; D unresolved. The CDR3 runs to 12 residues. Per germline, CDR1 ENHRY and CDR2 SYGVKD. Trimming removed 5 bases at V and 1 base at J, with 5 bases between.

This clonotype was recorded a few times. The rearrangement links TRBV15 to TRBJ2-1; D not certain. This CDR3 region has 14 residues. Germline assignment: CDR1 LNHNV and CDR2 YYDKDF (reference sequence). The V and J ends lost 4 bases and 4 bases respectively, with 11 bases between them. In DNA, the CDR3 is TGTGCCACCAGCACTAGACCTCCTTACAATGAGCAGTTCTTC. This codes for CATSTRPPYNEQFF. Combining the CDR3 with reference TRBV15 and TRBJ2-1 gives the whole variable domain DAMVIQNPRYQVTQFGKPVTLSCSQTLNHNVMYWYQQKSSQAPKLLFHYYDKDFNNEADTPDNFQSRRPNTSFCFLDIRSPGLGDTAMYLCATSTRPPYNEQFFGPGTRLTVL.

The chain has TRBV18 and TRBJ1-2; 9 bases fit TRBD1. Germline loops: CDR1 KGHSH, CDR2 LQKENI. CDR3 length: 16 residues. The V gene end was trimmed by 3 bases and the J gene end by 5 bases; junction bases not matched to a gene: 10. The CDR3 sequence: CASSPQPGQGLYGYTF. The CDR3 bases are TGTGCCAGCTCACCTCAACCGGGACAGGGACTTTATGGCTACACCTTC.

This sequence joins TRBV13 and TRBJ2-3, with 9 bases that match TRBD2. CDR1 is PRHDT, CDR2 FYEKMQ, per germline (reference sequence). The CDR3 has 15 residues. With V trimmed by 3 bases and J by 9 bases, 10 bases remained unmatched. The CDR3 region has the DNA TGTGCCAGCAGCTTCAGCGGGAGGTCCTTCGGGACGCAGTATTTT. Its protein product is CASSFSGRSFGTQYF.

The chain combines TRBV27 with TRBJ2-1, with 11 nucleotides matching TRBD2. Germline V gene data show CDR1 as MNHEY and CDR2 as SMNVEV (reference sequence). The CDR3 has 15 residues. With 4 bases clipped from V and 5 bases from J, the junction kept 4 bases outside the gene matches. In DNA form, the CDR3 reads TGTGCCAGCAGTTGGGGACTAGCGGATGACAATGAGCAGTTCTTC. Encoded protein: CASSWGLADDNEQFF.

This rearrangement joins TRBV28 to TRBJ2-7; D is unclear. This CDR3 region has 18 residues. From germline, CDR1 is MDHEN and CDR2 SYDVKM. The V end was cut by 3 bases, the J end by 0 bases, with 21 bases between. CDR3 DNA sequence: TGTGCCAGCAGTTTGGCCCCTCCCCCCTTTGGCGGCTCCTACGAGCAGTACTTC. It codes for CASSLAPPPFGGSYEQYF.

This clonotype was observed a few times. V is TRBV4-1 and J is TRBJ2-7; D is undetermined. Germline V CDR1 and CDR2: MGHRA, YSYEKL. The CDR3 runs 14 residues. V was cut by 0 bases and J by 3 bases, with 9 bases left in between. CDR3 coding DNA: TGCGCCAGCAGCCAAGAACCCACCTACTACGAGCAGTACTTC. This codes for CASSQEPTYYEQYF.

The chain links TRBV5-6 to TRBJ2-1; 7 nucleotides align to TRBD1. CDR3 length: 15 amino acids. Per germline, CDR1 SGHDT and CDR2 YYEEEE. Unmatched junction bases numbered 10, after V lost 0 bases and J lost 10 bases. The CDR3 reads CASSLVRGRREEQFF. The CDR3 nucleotides read TGTGCCAGCAGCTTGGTGAGGGGGCGCAGAGAAGAGCAGTTCTTC.

This chain joins TRBV4-2 and TRBJ2-3; D is uncertain. V gave up 0 bases and J gave up 4 bases, with 11 bases separating them. The CDR3 is 15 amino acids. Germline CDR1 LGHNA, CDR2 YNFKEQ. CDR3 bases: TGTGCCAGCAGCCAAGATGGGTCTAGTTCAGATACGCAGTATTTT. Translating it yields CASSQDGSSSDTQYF.

This clonotype was found a few times. J is TRBJ2-1 and V is TRBV7-2; tentative D call: TRBD2 (5 bases). Deletions cut 2 bases from V and 8 bases from J, with 10 bases between. CDR1 is SGHTA, CDR2 FQGNSA, per germline. The CDR3 spans 13 residues. DNA of the CDR3: TGTGCCAGCAGCTTACGTTTGAGGGATGAGCAGTTCTTC. Translated, it gives CASSLRLRDEQFF.

This clonotype was found a few times. The chain carries TRBV20-1 and TRBJ2-3; TRBD2 agrees at 11 bases. Germline V gene sequence: CDR1 DFQATT, CDR2 SNEGSKA (reference sequence). The CDR3 runs 14 residues. Germline trimming cut 5 bases from V and 2 bases from J; bases unmatched to any gene: 3. The CDR3 DNA is TGCAGTGCTGTAGCGGGAGGGAACACAGATACGCAGTATTTT. As protein: CSAVAGGNTDTQYF.